Presented here are 14 T cell receptor beta chains from one specimen sequenced in a study of cytomegalovirus exposure and HLA in healthy donors. PCR used 60 Vbeta primers and 13 Jbeta primers. The repertoire was sequenced with immunoSEQ multiplex PCR; TCRdb's copy has only in-frame clones and lacks some. The sample carries approximately 140,000 clones, roughly 75% recorded once. Sequencing was done on a sample of PBMCs. These TCRs come from a man aged 35 to 55 in good health and CMV-seronegative.

This clone turned up a few times. The chain employs TRBV27 and TRBJ1-1, with a possible D match to TRBD1 (5 bases). Trimming cost V 4 bases and J 1 base, with 10 bases left between them. Germline values: CDR1 MNHEY, CDR2 SMNVEV (reference sequence). This CDR3 comprises 14 residues. The CDR3 DNA is TGTGCCAGCAGTTGGTCAGGGAAGAACACTGAAGCTTTCTTT. It codes for CASSWSGKNTEAFF.

V is TRBV29-1 and J is TRBJ2-7, with 7 positions matching TRBD2. The germline CDR1 and CDR2 sequences are SQVTM and ANQGSEA. This CDR3 is 13 amino acids long. CDR3 protein: CASTGGGRGEQYF. As DNA, the CDR3 is TGCGCCTCCACCGGCGGGGGAAGAGGGGAGCAGTACTTC.

The chain carries TRBV28 and TRBJ2-2; 7 bases align to TRBD2. The CDR3 consists of 15 residues. The V gene's germline CDR1 is MDHEN and CDR2 SYDVKM. Trimming cost V 8 bases and J 4 bases; bases outside gene matches: 10. The CDR3 DNA reads as TGTGCCAGCGCCGGGGGTAGCGGGCGCACCGGGGAGCTGTTTTTT. Translating it yields CASAGGSGRTGELFF.

This clone was detected once. The chain couples TRBV27 to TRBJ2-7; 8 bases align to TRBD1. Trimming removed 4 bases from V and 3 bases from J; junction bases left unmatched: 2. The CDR3 length is 13 residues. Looked up from germline, CDR1 is MNHEY and CDR2 is SMNVEV (reference sequence). CDR3 protein: CASSSGTGYEQYF. CDR3 DNA sequence: TGTGCCAGCAGTTCCGGGACAGGCTACGAGCAGTACTTC.

CDR3 sequence reads: CASLTGTNYGYTF. The CDR3 DNA reads TGTGCCAGTTTAACAGGAACTAACTATGGCTACACCTTC. The genes are TRBV6-1 and TRBJ1-2, with D perhaps TRBD1 (5 bases). Between the trimmed V and J ends, which lost 9 bases and 0 bases, there was a span of 11 bases. The CDR3 runs to 13 residues. The germline V gene has CDR1 MNHNS and CDR2 SASEGT.

This clone occurred a few times. The rearrangement uses TRBV5-1 and TRBJ1-1, with D uncertain. The CDR3 spans 14 residues. Germline loops: CDR1 SGHRS, CDR2 YFSETQ. V was trimmed by 4 bases and J by 1 base, leaving 11 bases between them. CDR3: CASSPRAENTEAFF. The CDR3 DNA is TGCGCCAGCAGCCCACGAGCTGAGAACACTGAAGCTTTCTTT.

The chain couples TRBV4-3 to TRBJ1-2; the D is unclear. The V gene's germline CDR1 is LGHNA and CDR2 YSLEER. The germline V and J ends were trimmed by 1 base and 8 bases, with 14 bases remaining between them. The CDR3 length is 14 residues. The CDR3 DNA sequence: TGCGCCAGCAGCCAAGGAATAGACATCGCAGGCTACACCTTC. Translating gives CASSQGIDIAGYTF.

V and J are TRBV4-3 and TRBJ1-3; perhaps TRBD1 as D (5 bases). Trimming removed 0 bases from V and 0 bases from J, with 9 bases in between. Germline-derived CDR1 and CDR2 are LGHNA and YSLEER. The CDR3 has 16 amino acids. The CDR3 DNA reads as TGCGCCAGCAGCCAAGACAGGGAAGTCTCTGGAAACACCATATATTTT. It codes for CASSQDREVSGNTIYF.

The CDR3 bases are TGTGCCAGCTCACCAGTTGGGGAGGTCGTCAGTGAGCAGTTCTTC. Encoded protein: CASSPVGEVVSEQFF. The rearrangement uses TRBV18 and TRBJ2-1, with a possible D match to TRBD2 (6 bases). This CDR3 region has 15 residues. The V gene lost 2 bases and the J gene lost 9 bases, with 17 bases spanning the gap. CDR1 is KGHSH, CDR2 LQKENI, per germline.

The rearrangement uses TRBV7-6 and TRBJ2-4, with TRBD1 matching 10 bases. The V segment lost 0 bases and the J segment 1 base; nucleotides outside the gene matches: 3. The length of the CDR3 is 17 residues. Germline V gene lookup returns CDR1 SGHVS and CDR2 FNYEAQ. CDR3 loop: CASSLAGTGDAKNIQYF. The DNA for the CDR3 is TGTGCCAGCAGCTTAGCCGGGACAGGGGACGCCAAAAACATTCAGTACTTC.

This clone has only one observation. The gene calls are TRBV5-1 and TRBJ2-3; TRBD1 matches at 8 bases. Trimming removed 2 bases from V and 3 bases from J; junction bases left unmatched: 8. CDR1 is SGHRS and CDR2 is YFSETQ in the germline V gene. The CDR3 sequence is 16 residues long. The CDR3: CASSLSTTGVTDTQYF. CDR3 DNA sequence: TGCGCCAGCAGCTTATCTACGACAGGGGTTACAGATACGCAGTATTTT.

The V and J genes are TRBV10-3 and TRBJ1-5, with D unclear. From germline, CDR1 is ENHRY and CDR2 SYGVKD. V shed 11 bases and J shed 6 bases, with 17 bases lying between them. The length of the CDR3 is 13 residues. CDR3 DNA sequence: TGTGCCGCCGGGCGGGATGTCGGTCAGCCCCAGCATTTT. Its translation: CAAGRDVGQPQHF.

The chain carries TRBV4-2 and TRBJ2-1; D is perhaps TRBD1 (6 bases). The germline V gene encodes CDR1 LGHNA and CDR2 YNFKEQ. With 4 bases removed from V and 1 base from J, the gap between germline ends came to 11 bases. The CDR3 runs 15 residues. The DNA for the CDR3 is TGTGCCAGCAGCCCTACAGGGTGGTCCTACAATGAGCAGTTCTTC. Protein: CASSPTGWSYNEQFF.

The gene calls are TRBV27 and TRBJ1-4; 8 bases map to TRBD1. CDR3 length: 14 residues. Per germline, CDR1 MNHEY and CDR2 SMNVEV (reference sequence). The V gene end was trimmed by 2 bases and the J gene end by 7 bases; junction bases not matched to a gene: 3. The CDR3 here is CASSLGRGPEKLFF. The DNA of the CDR3 is TGTGCCAGCAGTTTAGGCAGGGGGCCTGAAAAACTGTTTTTT.